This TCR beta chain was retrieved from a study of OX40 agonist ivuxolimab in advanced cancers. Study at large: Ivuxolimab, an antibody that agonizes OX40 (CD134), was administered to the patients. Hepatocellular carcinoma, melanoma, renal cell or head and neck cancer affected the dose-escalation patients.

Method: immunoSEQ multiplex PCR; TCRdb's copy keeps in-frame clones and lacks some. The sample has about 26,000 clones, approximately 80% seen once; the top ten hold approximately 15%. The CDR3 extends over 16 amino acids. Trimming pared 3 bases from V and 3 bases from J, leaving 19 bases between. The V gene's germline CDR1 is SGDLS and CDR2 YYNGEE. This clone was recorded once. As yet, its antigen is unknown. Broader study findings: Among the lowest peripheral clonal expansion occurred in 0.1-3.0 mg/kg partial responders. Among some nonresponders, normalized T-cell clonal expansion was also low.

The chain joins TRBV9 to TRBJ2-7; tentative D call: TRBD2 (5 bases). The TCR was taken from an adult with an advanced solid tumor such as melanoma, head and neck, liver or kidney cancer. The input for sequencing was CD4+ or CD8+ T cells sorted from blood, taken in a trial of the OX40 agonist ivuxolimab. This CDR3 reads CASSADRVELGYEQYF. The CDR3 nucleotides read TGTGCCAGCAGCGCGGACCGGGTCGAACTAGGCTACGAGCAGTACTTC.